This T cell receptor beta chain was documented in a study of T cell repertoires in cytomegalovirus infection. Study details: CMV epitopes in the study were HLA-C-restricted (recently identified) and HLA-B-restricted (well studied). Public TCR beta signature analysis indicated the presence of both CMV infection and matching HLA type.

This clonotype was counted a few times. What it binds is not known. A junction end diverges from the germline sequence, so it may reflect a read error. MiXCR, run by TCRdb on the reads, gives a single entry per CDR3 protein. The table records about 830,000 distinct CDR3 sequences, about 30% of them present only once. Findings and limits, study-wide: Carriers of CMV plus the relevant HLA were identified by cumulative public TCR beta family frequency. Dominating the ex vivo response were HLA-C-restricted CMV-specific TCR beta clonotypes.

Source: cultured CD8+ T cells from PBMCs, taken from culture after CMV antigen stimulation. The sequence came from a human donor in good health (CMV status not recorded). Some clones in this sample may be carry-over from other donors' samples.

The CDR3 coding sequence is TGTGCCAGCAGCTTGGCGGGGGGGAAACAGGGAGAGACTCAGTACTTC. Protein product: CASSLAGGKQGETQYF. This chain links TRBV5-6 with TRBJ2-5, with 8 bases aligning to TRBD2. CDR3 length: 16 amino acids. Germline V gene lookup returns CDR1 SGHDT and CDR2 YYEEEE.